This is a list of T cell receptor beta chains from one sample in a study of T cell repertoires and HLA-DP antigens. Only in-frame clones appear in the TCRdb table, and some are missing; sequencing was by immunoSEQ multiplex PCR. The sample records roughly 70,000 clones, about 82% being singletons. Their recognized antigens are unknown. Sequenced sample: CD4+ T cells from PBMCs. The receptors come from a man aged 55 to 70 in good health and CMV-seronegative. The CDR3 runs from the conserved cysteine through the conserved F or W. Fields, in order: CDR3 protein, CDR3 DNA, J gene, V gene, D gene, clone size. D genes are given only for firm matches. Some rows have no size entry. The others give once, few or many, or a class for an expanded clone.

CDR3: CASSLDRVGTTNEKLFF; DNA: TGCGCCAGCAGCTTGGACAGGGTGGGGACAACTAATGAAAAACTGTTTTTT; J: TRBJ1-4; V: TRBV5-1; D: .; size: once
CDR3: CASSLNPGQETQYF; DNA: TGTGCCAGCAGCTTAAATCCGGGGCAAGAGACCCAGTACTTC; J: TRBJ2-5; V: TRBV7-8; D: .; size: .
CDR3: CASSLDLGGGYQPQHF; DNA: TGTGCCAGCAGCTTGGATTTAGGGGGGGGATATCAGCCCCAGCATTTT; J: TRBJ1-5; V: TRBV5-8; D: .; size: .
CDR3: CASSQVRQGSYGYTF; DNA: TGTGCCAGCAGCCAAGTGAGACAGGGATCCTATGGCTACACCTTC; J: TRBJ1-2; V: TRBV14; D: TRBD1; size: .
CDR3: CASSLAGSGGETQYF; DNA: TGCGCCAGCAGCTTGGCCGGTAGCGGGGGTGAGACCCAGTACTTC; J: TRBJ2-5; V: TRBV5-1; D: TRBD2; size: .
CDR3: CASSRGDRVNTQYF; DNA: TGTGCCAGTAGTAGAGGGGACAGAGTAAATACGCAGTATTTT; J: TRBJ2-3; V: TRBV19; D: TRBD1; size: .
CDR3: CASSSGQGTDTQYF; DNA: TGTGCCAGTAGTTCCGGACAGGGCACAGATACGCAGTATTTT; J: TRBJ2-3; V: TRBV19; D: TRBD1; size: .
CDR3: CASSSTGTDTQYF; DNA: TGCGCCAGCAGCTCTACAGGCACAGATACGCAGTATTTT; J: TRBJ2-3; V: TRBV4-1; D: .; size: .
CDR3: CASSQPGRTYNEQFF; DNA: TGCGCCAGCAGCCAACCGGGACGTACGTACAATGAGCAGTTCTTC; J: TRBJ2-1; V: TRBV4-1; D: .; size: .
CDR3: CASSFRGLQETQYF; DNA: TGTGCCAGCAGCTTCAGGGGTCTCCAAGAGACCCAGTACTTC; J: TRBJ2-5; V: TRBV7-2; D: .; size: once
CDR3: CASSLRFRTGANVLTF; DNA: TGTGCCAGCAGCTTGAGGTTTCGCACTGGGGCCAACGTCCTGACTTTC; J: TRBJ2-6; V: TRBV5-6; D: .; size: .
CDR3: CASSARAGTGVPLSQPQHF; DNA: TGTGCCAGTAGTGCCCGGGCCGGGACAGGAGTCCCCCTAAGCCAGCCCCAGCATTTT; J: TRBJ1-5; V: TRBV19; D: TRBD1; size: .
CDR3: CASSRTQGTEAFF; DNA: TGCGCCAGCAGCCGAACACAGGGCACTGAAGCTTTCTTT; J: TRBJ1-1; V: TRBV4-3; D: .; size: .
CDR3: CASTNSPRGQRGELFF; DNA: TGTGCCAGCACCAATTCCCCCAGGGGGCAGCGCGGGGAGCTGTTTTTT; J: TRBJ2-2; V: TRBV7-8; D: TRBD1; size: .
CDR3: CASSRTRPGETQYF; DNA: TGTGCCAGCAGCCGAACCCGCCCCGGGGAGACCCAGTACTTC; J: TRBJ2-5; V: TRBV7-2; D: .; size: .
CDR3: CASSLGRKETQYF; DNA: TGTGCCAGCAGCTTAGGTCGGAAAGAGACCCAGTACTTC; J: TRBJ2-5; V: TRBV7-2; D: .; size: once
CDR3: CASTRLAGLTDTQYF; DNA: TGTGCCAGCACGAGACTAGCGGGACTCACAGATACGCAGTATTTT; J: TRBJ2-3; V: TRBV27; D: TRBD2; size: .
CDR3: CASSYRDRGKDGYTF; DNA: TGTGCCAGCAGCTACCGGGACAGGGGCAAGGATGGCTACACCTTC; J: TRBJ1-2; V: TRBV7-2; D: TRBD1; size: .
CDR3: CASRPSANTGELFF; DNA: TGCGCCAGCAGGCCCAGCGCGAACACCGGGGAGCTGTTTTTT; J: TRBJ2-2; V: TRBV5-1; D: .; size: .
CDR3: CASSSLIKTSTDTQYF; DNA: TGTGCCAGCTCATCGCTGATTAAGACTAGCACAGATACGCAGTATTTT; J: TRBJ2-3; V: TRBV18; D: .; size: .
CDR3: CASSVTSGGANEQFF; DNA: TGTGCCAGTAGTGTAACTAGCGGGGGGGCCAATGAGCAGTTCTTC; J: TRBJ2-1; V: TRBV19; D: TRBD2; size: .
CDR3: CASSPRTNTGELFF; DNA: TGTGCCAGCAGCCCTCGGACGAACACCGGGGAGCTGTTTTTT; J: TRBJ2-2; V: TRBV9; D: .; size: .
CDR3: CAWRKDSTDTQYF; DNA: TGTGCCTGGAGGAAGGATAGCACAGATACGCAGTATTTT; J: TRBJ2-3; V: TRBV30; D: .; size: .
CDR3: CASSLDGRTFGYGYTF; DNA: TGCGCCAGCAGCTTGGACGGACGGACCTTTGGCTATGGCTACACCTTC; J: TRBJ1-2; V: TRBV5-1; D: .; size: .
CDR3: CASSFRDRNTGELFF; DNA: TGCGCCAGCAGCTTCCGGGACAGGAACACCGGGGAGCTGTTTTTT; J: TRBJ2-2; V: TRBV4-1; D: TRBD1; size: .
CDR3: CATTYSGANVLTF; DNA: TGTGCCACCACATACTCTGGGGCCAACGTCCTGACTTTC; J: TRBJ2-6; V: TRBV27; D: .; size: few
CDR3: CASSLGRFGNTIYF; DNA: TGTGCCAGCAGTTTAGGTCGCTTCGGAAACACCATATATTTT; J: TRBJ1-3; V: TRBV6-5; D: .; size: .
CDR3: CASSGPGQADFETTREYF; DNA: TGTGCCAGCAGCGGGCCGGGACAGGCGGATTTTGAAACTACGAGGGAGTACTTC; J: TRBJ2-7; V: TRBV5-4; D: TRBD1; size: .
CDR3: CAWSGGSSGNTIYF; DNA: TGTGCCTGGAGTGGAGGGAGCTCTGGAAACACCATATATTTT; J: TRBJ1-3; V: TRBV30; D: .; size: .
CDR3: CASSSQRVMNTGELFF; DNA: TGTGCCAGCAGCTCCCAGCGGGTTATGAACACCGGGGAGCTGTTTTTT; J: TRBJ2-2; V: TRBV7-2; D: .; size: .
CDR3: CASSLAGGGQYNEQFF; DNA: TGTGCCAGCAGCTTGGCGGGCGGGGGCCAATACAATGAGCAGTTCTTC; J: TRBJ2-1; V: TRBV5-6; D: .; size: once